Presented here are 3 T cell receptor beta chains from one specimen sequenced in a study of blood T cell repertoires in COVID-19. Some clones are missing from TCRdb's copy, which holds only in-frame ones; the method was immunoSEQ multiplex PCR. The profile shows about 68,000 clones, more than 80% of them singletons. Material for sequencing was peripheral blood. Source of these receptors: a man aged 25 to 40 with acute or convalescent COVID-19.

The gene calls are TRBV28 and TRBJ1-6; 10 bases map to TRBD1. The V gene's germline CDR1 is MDHEN and CDR2 SYDVKM. Losses at the gene ends were 2 bases for V and 9 bases for J; bases not matched to a gene: 4. The CDR3 totals 15 residues. This CDR3 reads CASSLAGDRGSPLHF. Written as DNA, the CDR3 is TGTGCCAGCAGTTTAGCTGGGGACAGGGGTTCACCCCTCCACTTT.

A remark on this clone: The junction departs from the called germline gene at one end, perhaps through a read error. This chain connects TRBV30 to TRBJ2-7; D remains ambiguous. Germline V gene sequence: CDR1 GTSNPN, CDR2 SVGIG (reference sequence). The CDR3 length is 12 residues. The CDR3 spells CAWSPREYGQYF. CDR3 coding DNA: TGTGCCTGGAGTCCACGCGAGTACGGGCAGTACTTC. The full variable domain, completed using reference TRBV30 and TRBJ2-7, is SQTIHQWPATLVQPVGSPLSLECTVEGTSNPNLYWYRQAAGRGLQLLFYSVGIGQISSEVPQNLSASRPQDRQFILSSKKLLLSDSGFYLCAWSPREYGQYFGPGTRLTVT.

The V gene is TRBV6-5, the J gene TRBJ2-1; possible D gene TRBD2, 5 bases. V was pared by 8 bases and J by 3 bases, with 17 bases between. The length of the CDR3 is 15 residues. The germline V gene encodes CDR1 MNHEY and CDR2 SVGAGI. The CDR3 DNA reads TGTGCCAGCGCGGAATTCTTGGACTTCTACAATGAGCAGTTCTTC. It specifies CASAEFLDFYNEQFF.